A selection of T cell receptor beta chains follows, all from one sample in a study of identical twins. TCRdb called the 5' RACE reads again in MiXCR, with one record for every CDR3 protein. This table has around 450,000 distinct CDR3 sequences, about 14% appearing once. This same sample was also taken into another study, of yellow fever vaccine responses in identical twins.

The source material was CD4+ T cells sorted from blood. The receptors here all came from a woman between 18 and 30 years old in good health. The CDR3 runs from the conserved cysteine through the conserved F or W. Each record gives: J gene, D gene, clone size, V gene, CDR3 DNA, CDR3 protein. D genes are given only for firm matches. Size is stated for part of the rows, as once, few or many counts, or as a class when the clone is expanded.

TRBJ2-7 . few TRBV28 TGTGCCAGCAGTTCCGGACAGACATCCTACGAGCAGTACTTC CASSSGQTSYEQYF
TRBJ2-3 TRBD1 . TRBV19 TGTGCCAGTAGTATACCGGACAGGGGGAGCACAGATACGCAGTATTTT CASSIPDRGSTDTQYF
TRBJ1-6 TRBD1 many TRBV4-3 TGCGCCAGCAGCCAGACAGGGGGCAGTGGGAATTCACCCCTCCACTTT CASSQTGGSGNSPLHF
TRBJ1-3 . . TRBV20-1 TGCAGTGCTAGTGCCTCTGAAAACACCATATATTTT CSASASENTIYF
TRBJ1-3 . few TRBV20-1 TGCAGTGCTATCCAAACAGTCGGCACCATATATTTT CSAIQTVGTIYF
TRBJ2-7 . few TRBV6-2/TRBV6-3 TGTGCCAGCAGAGGACATTCGGGCGAGCAGTACTTC CASRGHSGEQYF
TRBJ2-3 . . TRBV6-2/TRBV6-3 TGTGCCAGCAGTTACTCGGGGGGTACGCAGTATTTT CASSYSGGTQYF
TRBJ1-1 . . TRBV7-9 TGTGCCAGCAGCTTAGTCCCCCCCACTGAAGCTTTCTTT CASSLVPPTEAFF
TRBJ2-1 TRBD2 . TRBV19 TGTGCCAGTAGTCCCACTAGCGGCTTGTACAATGAGCAGTTCTTC CASSPTSGLYNEQFF
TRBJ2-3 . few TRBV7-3 TGTGCCAGCAGCCCAACTGGGTTGGGCACAGATACGCAGTATTTT CASSPTGLGTDTQYF
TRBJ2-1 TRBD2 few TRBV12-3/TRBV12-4 TGTGCCAGCAGTTTGGGGCTAGCGGGGCTGGACAATGAGCAGTTCTTC CASSLGLAGLDNEQFF
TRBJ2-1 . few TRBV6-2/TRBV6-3 TGTGCCAGCTCGCCGGGGCAGGGTCCCTACAATGAGCAGTTCTTC CASSPGQGPYNEQFF
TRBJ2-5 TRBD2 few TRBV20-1 TGCAGTGCTGGCAGACTAGCGGGAGTGGGGGAAGAGACCCAGTACTTC CSAGRLAGVGEETQYF
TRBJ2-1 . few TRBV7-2 TGTGCCAGCAGCTTAGCCCTGTCCGGAGTTTTGCAGTTCTTC CASSLALSGVLQFF
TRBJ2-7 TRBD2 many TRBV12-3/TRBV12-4 TGTGCCAGCAGTTTAATGAATTGGGCGGGAGGGACCTACGAGCAGTACTTC CASSLMNWAGGTYEQYF
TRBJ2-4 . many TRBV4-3 TGCGCCAGCAGCCGCTCTAGGGTGGCCAAAAACATTCAGTACTTC CASSRSRVAKNIQYF
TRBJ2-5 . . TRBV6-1 TGTGCCAGCAGTGACAGCCAACAAGAGACCCAGTACTTC CASSDSQQETQYF